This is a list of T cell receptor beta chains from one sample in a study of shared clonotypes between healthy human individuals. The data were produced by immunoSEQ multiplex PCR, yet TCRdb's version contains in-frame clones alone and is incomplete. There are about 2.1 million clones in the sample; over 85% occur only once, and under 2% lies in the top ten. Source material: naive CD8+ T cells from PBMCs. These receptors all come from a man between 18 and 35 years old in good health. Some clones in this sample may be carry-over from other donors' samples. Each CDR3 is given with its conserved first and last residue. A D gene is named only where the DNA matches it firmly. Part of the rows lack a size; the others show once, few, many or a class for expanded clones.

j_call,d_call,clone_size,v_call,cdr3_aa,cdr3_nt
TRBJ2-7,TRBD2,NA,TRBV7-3,CASSLAGTSEHEQYF,TGTGCCAGCAGCTTAGCGGGGACTAGCGAGCACGAGCAGTACTTC
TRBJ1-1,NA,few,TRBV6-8,CASSYSSYRENTEAFF,TGTGCCAGCAGTTACTCGTCCTACAGGGAGAACACTGAAGCTTTCTTT
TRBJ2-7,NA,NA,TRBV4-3,CASSPADSSYEQYF,TGCGCCAGCAGCCCGGCGGACAGCTCCTACGAGCAGTACTTC
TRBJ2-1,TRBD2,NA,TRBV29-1,CSVDWEGSGEQFF,TGCAGCGTTGATTGGGAGGGGTCAGGTGAGCAGTTCTTC
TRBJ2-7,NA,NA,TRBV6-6,CASSYDRVSYEQYF,TGTGCCAGCAGTTACGACAGAGTCTCCTACGAGCAGTACTTC
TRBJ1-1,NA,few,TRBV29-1,CSVEDGQLNTEAFF,TGCAGCGTTGAAGATGGGCAGCTTAACACTGAAGCTTTCTTT
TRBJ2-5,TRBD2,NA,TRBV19,CASSGLDGTQYF,TGTGCCAGTAGCGGACTAGACGGGACCCAGTACTTC
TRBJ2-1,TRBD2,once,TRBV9,CASSTSSGRTVEQFF,TGTGCCAGCAGCACTTCTAGCGGGAGAACGGTTGAGCAGTTCTTC
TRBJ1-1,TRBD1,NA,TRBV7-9,CASRPGGNTEAFF,TGTGCCAGCAGGCCAGGGGGCAACACTGAAGCTTTCTTT
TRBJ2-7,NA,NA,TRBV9,CASSGRDTGYEQYF,TGTGCCAGCAGCGGCCGGGACACAGGCTACGAGCAGTACTTC
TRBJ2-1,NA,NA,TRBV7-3,CASSVQGFGNEQFF,TGTGCCAGCAGCGTCCAGGGTTTTGGCAATGAGCAGTTCTTC
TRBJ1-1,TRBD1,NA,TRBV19,CASKNRGFTEAFF,TGTGCCAGTAAGAACAGGGGCTTCACTGAAGCTTTCTTT
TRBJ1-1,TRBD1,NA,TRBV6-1,CASSDAYRGESSVEAFF,TGTGCCAGCAGTGACGCGTACAGGGGCGAGTCCTCTGTTGAAGCTTTCTTT
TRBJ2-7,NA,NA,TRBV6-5,CASSVGPTYEQYF,TGTGCCAGCAGTGTGGGCCCCACCTACGAGCAGTACTTC
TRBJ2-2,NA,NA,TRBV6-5,CASSYSTGELFF,TGTGCCAGCAGTTACTCTACCGGGGAGCTGTTTTTT
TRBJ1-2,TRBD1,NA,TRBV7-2,CASRPQGGGYTF,TGTGCCAGCAGACCACAGGGGGGTGGCTACACCTTC
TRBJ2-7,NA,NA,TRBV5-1,CASSSGDAEQYF,TGCGCCAGCAGCTCTGGGGACGCCGAGCAGTACTTC
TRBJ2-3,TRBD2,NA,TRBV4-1,CASSQERLAGGLGLADTQYF,TGCGCCAGCAGCCAAGAAAGACTAGCGGGAGGGCTCGGACTCGCAGATACGCAGTATTTT
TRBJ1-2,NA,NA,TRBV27,CASSLYPLGHPGYTF,TGTGCCAGCAGTTTATACCCCCTGGGTCACCCTGGCTACACCTTC
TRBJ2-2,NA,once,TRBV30,CAWTHGGHTGELFF,TGTGCCTGGACCCACGGCGGTCACACCGGGGAGCTGTTTTTT
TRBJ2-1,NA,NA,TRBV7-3,CASSLTEKNEQFF,TGTGCCAGCAGCTTAACGGAGAAGAATGAGCAGTTCTTC
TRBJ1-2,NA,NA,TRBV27,CASSTNPGNSGYTF,TGTGCCAGCAGTACCAACCCAGGGAATAGTGGCTACACCTTC
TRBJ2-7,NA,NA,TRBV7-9,CASSSTGAYEQYF,TGTGCCAGCAGCTCCACGGGGGCATACGAGCAGTACTTC
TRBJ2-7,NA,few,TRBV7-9,CASSPSNEQYF,TGTGCCAGCAGCCCTTCCAACGAGCAGTACTTC
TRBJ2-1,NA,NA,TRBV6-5,CASSYSMGTRHEQFF,TGTGCCAGCAGTTACTCGATGGGTACCCGCCATGAGCAGTTCTTC
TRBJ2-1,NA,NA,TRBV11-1,CASSLSERTPYNEQFF,TGTGCCAGCAGCTTAAGTGAGCGGACCCCCTACAATGAGCAGTTCTTC
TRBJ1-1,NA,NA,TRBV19,CASSISEGLMNTEAFF,TGTGCCAGTAGTATCTCAGAGGGGCTAATGAACACTGAAGCTTTCTTT
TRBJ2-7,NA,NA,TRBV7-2,CASSLVTGPTYEQYF,TGTGCCAGCAGCTTAGTCACGGGGCCCACCTACGAGCAGTACTTC
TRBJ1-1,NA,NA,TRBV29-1,CSGGRTQGNTEAFF,TGCAGCGGGGGTAGAACGCAGGGCAACACTGAAGCTTTCTTT
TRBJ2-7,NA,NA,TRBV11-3,CASSLVLGAKFFYEQYF,TGTGCCAGCAGCTTAGTTTTGGGGGCGAAGTTCTTTTACGAGCAGTACTTC
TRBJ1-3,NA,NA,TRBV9,CASSGGRGAPGNTIYF,TGTGCCAGCAGCGGAGGGAGGGGGGCGCCTGGAAACACCATATATTTT
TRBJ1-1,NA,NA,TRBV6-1,CASSEKRRPNTEAFF,TGTGCCAGCAGTGAGAAGCGACGGCCGAACACTGAAGCTTTCTTT
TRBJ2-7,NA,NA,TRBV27,CASSSGGPYEQYF,TGTGCCAGCAGTTCTGGGGGGCCCTACGAGCAGTACTTC
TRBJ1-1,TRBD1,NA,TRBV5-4,CASSLAGEGGWLRVEAFF,TGTGCCAGCAGCTTGGCCGGGGAAGGGGGCTGGCTTAGGGTTGAAGCTTTCTTT
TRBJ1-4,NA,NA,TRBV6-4,CASSDDATNEKLFF,TGTGCCAGCAGTGACGATGCAACTAATGAAAAACTGTTTTTT
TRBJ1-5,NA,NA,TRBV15,CATSTGPGAGQPQHF,TGTGCCACCAGCACAGGCCCAGGGGCAGGTCAGCCCCAGCATTTT
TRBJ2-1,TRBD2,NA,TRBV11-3,CASSPRLAGAYNEQFF,TGTGCCAGCAGCCCCCGACTAGCGGGAGCTTACAATGAGCAGTTCTTC
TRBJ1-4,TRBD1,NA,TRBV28,CASSLDWAGGSKLFF,TGTGCCAGCAGTTTAGATTGGGCAGGGGGAAGTAAACTGTTTTTT
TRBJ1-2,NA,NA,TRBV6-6,CASSYAYSGTRDGYTF,TGTGCCAGCAGTTACGCCTACTCCGGGACGAGGGATGGCTACACCTTC
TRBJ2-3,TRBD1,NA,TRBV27,CASSPGGTQYF,TGTGCCAGCTCCCCAGGGGGTACGCAGTATTTT
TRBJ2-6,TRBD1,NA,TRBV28,CASSRDRVFSGANVLTF,TGTGCCAGCAGCCGGGACAGGGTTTTCTCTGGGGCCAACGTCCTGACTTTC
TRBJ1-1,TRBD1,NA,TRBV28,CASNRGWDTEAFF,TGTGCCAGCAACAGGGGTTGGGACACTGAAGCTTTCTTT
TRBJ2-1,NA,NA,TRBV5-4,CASSAGSSYNEQFF,TGTGCCTCGTCGGCGGGGAGCTCCTACAATGAGCAGTTCTTC
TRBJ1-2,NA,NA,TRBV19,CASSLTESYGYTF,TGTGCCAGTAGCCTGACAGAGAGCTATGGCTACACCTTC
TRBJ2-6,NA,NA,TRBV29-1,CSVEGAAISGANVLTF,TGCAGCGTTGAAGGTGCGGCAATCTCTGGGGCCAACGTCCTGACTTTC
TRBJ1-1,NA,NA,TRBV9,CASSVARTSTEAFF,TGTGCCAGCAGCGTAGCTAGGACGAGCACTGAAGCTTTCTTT
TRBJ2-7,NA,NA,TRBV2,CASSLGEQYF,TGTGCCAGCAGTCTTGGCGAGCAGTACTTC
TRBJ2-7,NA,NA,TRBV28,CASSFSQNAVEQYF,TGTGCCAGCAGTTTTTCCCAAAATGCGGTAGAGCAGTACTTC
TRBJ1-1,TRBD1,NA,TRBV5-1,CASSRTQGDDTEAFF,TGCGCCAGCAGCCGGACTCAGGGGGATGACACTGAAGCTTTCTTT
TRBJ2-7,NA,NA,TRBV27,CASSLSGGLGSFLNEQYF,TGTGCCAGCAGTTTATCGGGGGGCTTGGGTTCCTTTTTGAACGAGCAGTACTTC